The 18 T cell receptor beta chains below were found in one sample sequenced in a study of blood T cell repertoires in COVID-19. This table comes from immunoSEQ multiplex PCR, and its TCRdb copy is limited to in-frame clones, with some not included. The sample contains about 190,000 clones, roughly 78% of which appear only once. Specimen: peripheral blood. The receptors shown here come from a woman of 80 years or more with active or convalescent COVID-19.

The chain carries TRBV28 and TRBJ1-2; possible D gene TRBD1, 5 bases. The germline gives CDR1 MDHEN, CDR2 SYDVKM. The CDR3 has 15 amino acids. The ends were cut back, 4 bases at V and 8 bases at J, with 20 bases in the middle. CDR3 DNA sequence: TGTGCCAGCAGTTCCTCGGTAGGCAGGGTAGGAGGCTACACCTTC. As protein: CASSSSVGRVGGYTF.

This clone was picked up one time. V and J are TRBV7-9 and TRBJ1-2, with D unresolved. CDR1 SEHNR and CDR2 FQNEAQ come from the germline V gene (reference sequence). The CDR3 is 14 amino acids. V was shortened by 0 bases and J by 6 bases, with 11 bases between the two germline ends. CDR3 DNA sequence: TGTGCCAGCAGCTTAGCGATAGCTACTGATGGCTACACCTTC. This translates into CASSLAIATDGYTF.

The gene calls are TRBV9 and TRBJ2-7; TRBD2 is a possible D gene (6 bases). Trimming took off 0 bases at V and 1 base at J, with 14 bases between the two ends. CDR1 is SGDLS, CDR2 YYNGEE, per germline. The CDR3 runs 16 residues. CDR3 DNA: TGTGCCAGCAGCGTAGATGGCCGGGGGAGGTCCTACGAGCAGTACTTC. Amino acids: CASSVDGRGRSYEQYF. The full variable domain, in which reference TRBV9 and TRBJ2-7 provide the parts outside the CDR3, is DSGVTQTPKHLITATGQRVTLRCSPRSGDLSVYWYQQSLDQGLQFLIQYYNGEERAKGNILERFSAQQFPDLHSELNLSSLELGDSALYFCASSVDGRGRSYEQYFGPGTRLTVT.

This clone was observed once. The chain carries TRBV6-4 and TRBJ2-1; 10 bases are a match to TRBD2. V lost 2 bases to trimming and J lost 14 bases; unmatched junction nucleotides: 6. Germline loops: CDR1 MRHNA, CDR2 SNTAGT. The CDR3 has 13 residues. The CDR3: CASSDRSGGAKFF. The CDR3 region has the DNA TGTGCCAGCAGTGACCGCAGCGGGGGGGCTAAGTTCTTC.

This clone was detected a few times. CDR3 loop: CASSLQGSYNSPLHF. CDR3 DNA sequence: TGTGCCAGCAGCTTACAGGGCTCCTATAATTCACCCCTCCACTTT. The rearrangement uses TRBV5-4 and TRBJ1-6, with D possibly matching TRBD1 (6 bases). The V gene lost 2 bases and the J gene lost 0 bases, with 6 bases spanning the gap. This CDR3 region has 15 residues. The germline V gene has CDR1 SGHNT and CDR2 YYREEE (reference sequence).

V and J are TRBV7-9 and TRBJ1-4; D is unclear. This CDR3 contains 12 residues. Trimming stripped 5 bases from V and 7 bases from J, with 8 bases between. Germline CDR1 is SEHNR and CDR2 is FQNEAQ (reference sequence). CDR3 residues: CASSQESEKLFF. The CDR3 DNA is TGTGCCAGCAGCCAAGAGAGTGAAAAACTGTTTTTT.

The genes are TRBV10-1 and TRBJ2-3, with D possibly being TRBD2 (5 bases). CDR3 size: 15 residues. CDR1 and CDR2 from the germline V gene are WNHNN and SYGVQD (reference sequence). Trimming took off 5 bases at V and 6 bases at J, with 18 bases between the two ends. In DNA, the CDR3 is TGCGCCAGCAGTCTGATGGAGGTCCTTCTCGATACGCAGTATTTT. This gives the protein CASSLMEVLLDTQYF.

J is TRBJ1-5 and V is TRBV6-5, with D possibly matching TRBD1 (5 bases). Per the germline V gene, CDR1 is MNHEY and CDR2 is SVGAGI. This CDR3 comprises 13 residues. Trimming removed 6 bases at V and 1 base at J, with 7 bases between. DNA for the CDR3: TGTGCCAGCAGGGGGCGCAGCAATCAGCCCCAGCATTTT. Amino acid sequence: CASRGRSNQPQHF.

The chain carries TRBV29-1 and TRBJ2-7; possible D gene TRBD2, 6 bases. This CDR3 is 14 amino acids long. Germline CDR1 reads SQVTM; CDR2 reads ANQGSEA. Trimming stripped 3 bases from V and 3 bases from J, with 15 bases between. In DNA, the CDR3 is TGCAGCGTTGAGTATGGGCGGGGAAGCTACGAGCAGTACTTC. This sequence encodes CSVEYGRGSYEQYF.

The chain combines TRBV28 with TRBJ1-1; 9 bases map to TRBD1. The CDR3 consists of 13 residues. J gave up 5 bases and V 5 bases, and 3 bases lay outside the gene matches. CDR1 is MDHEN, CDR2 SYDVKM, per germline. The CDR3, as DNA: TGTGCCAGCAGTAGGGACAGGGAAACTGAAGCTTTCTTT. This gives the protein CASSRDRETEAFF.

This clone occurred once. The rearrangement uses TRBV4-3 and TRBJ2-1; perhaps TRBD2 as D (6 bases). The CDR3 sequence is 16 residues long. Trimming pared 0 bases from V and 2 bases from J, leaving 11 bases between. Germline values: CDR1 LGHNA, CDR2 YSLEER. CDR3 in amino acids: CASSQDLGGTYNEQFF. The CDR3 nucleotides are TGCGCCAGCAGCCAAGATTTGGGGGGAACCTACAATGAGCAGTTCTTC.

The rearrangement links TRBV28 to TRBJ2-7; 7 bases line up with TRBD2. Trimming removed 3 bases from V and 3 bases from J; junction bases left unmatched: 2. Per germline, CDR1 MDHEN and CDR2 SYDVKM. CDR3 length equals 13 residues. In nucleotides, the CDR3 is TGTGCCAGCAGTTTGGGAGGGGTCTACGAGCAGTACTTC. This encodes CASSLGGVYEQYF.

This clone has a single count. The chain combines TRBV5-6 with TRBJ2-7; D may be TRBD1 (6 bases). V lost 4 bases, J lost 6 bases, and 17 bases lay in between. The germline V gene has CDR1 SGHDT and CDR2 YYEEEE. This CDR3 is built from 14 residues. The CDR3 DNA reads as TGTGCCAGCAGCGAAGGGGGTCGAGGTGCCGAGCAGTACTTC. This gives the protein CASSEGGRGAEQYF.

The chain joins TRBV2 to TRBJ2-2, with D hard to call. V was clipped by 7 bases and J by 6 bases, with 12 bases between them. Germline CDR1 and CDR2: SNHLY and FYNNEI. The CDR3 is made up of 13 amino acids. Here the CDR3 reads CASTKDRAGELFF. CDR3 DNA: TGTGCCAGCACCAAAGACCGGGCCGGGGAGCTGTTTTTT.

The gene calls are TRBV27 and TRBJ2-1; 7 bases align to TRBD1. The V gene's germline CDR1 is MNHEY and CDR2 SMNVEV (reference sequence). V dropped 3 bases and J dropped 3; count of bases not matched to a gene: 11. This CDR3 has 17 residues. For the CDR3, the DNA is TGTGCCAGCAGTTTCTCAGGGGGATGGGGCTTCTACAATGAGCAGTTCTTC. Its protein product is CASSFSGGWGFYNEQFF.

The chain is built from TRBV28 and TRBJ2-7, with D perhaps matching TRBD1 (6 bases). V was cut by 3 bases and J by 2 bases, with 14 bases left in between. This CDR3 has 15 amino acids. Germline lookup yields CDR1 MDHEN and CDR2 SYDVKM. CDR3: CASSFPPRGTYEQYF. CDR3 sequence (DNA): TGTGCCAGCAGTTTCCCCCCAAGGGGGACCTACGAGCAGTACTTC.

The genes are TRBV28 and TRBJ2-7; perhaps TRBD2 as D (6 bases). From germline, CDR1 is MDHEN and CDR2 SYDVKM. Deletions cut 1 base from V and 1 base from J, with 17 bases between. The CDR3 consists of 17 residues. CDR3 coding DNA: TGTGCCAGCAGTTTATATCCGGAGGAGGGGCATTCCTACGAGCAGTACTTC. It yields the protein CASSLYPEEGHSYEQYF. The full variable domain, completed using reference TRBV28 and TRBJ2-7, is DVKVTQSSRYLVKRTGEKVFLECVQDMDHENMFWYRQDPGLGLRLIYFSYDVKMKEKGDIPEGYSVSREKKERFSLILESASTNQTSMYLCASSLYPEEGHSYEQYFGPGTRLTVT.

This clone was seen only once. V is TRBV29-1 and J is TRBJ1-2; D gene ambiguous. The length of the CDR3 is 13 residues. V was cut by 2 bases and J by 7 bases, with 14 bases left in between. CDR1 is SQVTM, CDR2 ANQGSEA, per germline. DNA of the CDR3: TGCAGCGTTGAAAACCCCCAGGTTCTTGGCTACACCTTC. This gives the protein CSVENPQVLGYTF.